Following are 19 T cell receptor beta chains from one sample sequenced in a study of regulatory T cells in long-lasting Graves disease. Indicated time point: persistent/refractory GD, antithyroid drugs over 5 years with positive TRAb. PBMC-derived RNA was used for the TCR library. Building of the TCR beta libraries involved iRepertoire HTBI primers and Arm-PCR of CDR3 regions. Via MiXCR, TCRdb re-called the multiplex PCR reads, giving one row per CDR3 protein. The sample has hundreds of thousands of distinct CDR3 sequences, around a fifth seen once. Sample: peripheral blood mononuclear cells (PBMCs), taken when the disease was refractory, from a patient treated with antithyroid drugs. These receptors were obtained from a female donor with Graves disease.

This clonotype has a single count. The chain links TRBV5-6 to TRBJ2-7; 7 nucleotides match TRBD1. The germline V gene has CDR1 SGHDT and CDR2 YYEEEE. The V segment lost 4 bases and the J segment 6 bases; nucleotides outside the gene matches: 7. CDR3 length equals 13 residues. CDR3 residues: CASSGGQMVEQYF. The CDR3 bases are TGTGCCAGCAGCGGGGGACAGATGGTCGAGCAGTACTTC.

This clonotype has more than one count but fewer than ten. The chain joins TRBV7-8 to TRBJ2-7; D call uncertain. With 5 bases removed from V and 3 bases from J, the gap between germline ends came to 14 bases. In germline, CDR1 is SGHVS, CDR2 FQNEAQ. This CDR3 region has 14 residues. As DNA, the CDR3 is TGTGCCAGCAGCGAGCGACTGGATCTCTACGAGCAGTACTTC. It specifies CASSERLDLYEQYF.

This rearrangement joins TRBV3-1 to TRBJ1-1, with TRBD1 matching 7 bases. This CDR3 contains 14 residues. Per germline, CDR1 LGHDT and CDR2 YNNKEL (reference sequence). V shed 4 bases, J shed 11 bases, and the junction held 13 bases outside the gene matches. CDR3 nucleotides: TGTGCCAGCAGCCCCCCGGGGACAGCCGACGGGGCTTTCTTT. Its protein is CASSPPGTADGAFF.

Points on this clonotype: This may be a read error, as it is one base from a much larger clone. This chain connects TRBV28 to TRBJ1-2; TRBD1 agrees at 7 bases. The CDR3 is made up of 15 amino acids. The germline V gene encodes CDR1 MDHEN and CDR2 SYDVKM. CDR3 in DNA: TGTGCCAGCAGACCGGGACAGCCTAGGACCTATAGCTACACCTTC. Encoded protein: CASRPGQPRTYSYTF.

This chain uses TRBV30 with TRBJ2-6; no reliable D call. With 1 base removed from V and 0 bases from J, the gap between germline ends came to 7 bases. Per germline, CDR1 GTSNPN and CDR2 SVGIG (reference sequence). The CDR3 has 15 residues. This CDR3 is CAWSAGSSGANVLTF. For the CDR3, the DNA is TGTGCCTGGAGTGCGGGTAGCTCTGGGGCCAACGTCCTGACTTTC.

This clonotype was found many times. The chain uses TRBV6-5 and TRBJ1-6; a weak D match, TRBD1 (5 bases). V gave up 0 bases and J gave up 6 bases, with 9 bases separating them. The germline V gene encodes CDR1 MNHEY and CDR2 SVGAGI. The CDR3 length is 15 residues. The CDR3, as DNA: TGTGCCAGCAGTTACTCGGACACTCTTAATTCACCCCTCCACTTT. Translation: CASSYSDTLNSPLHF.

This clonotype showed up many times. The V call is TRBV20-1, the J call TRBJ2-5, with D tentatively TRBD2 (5 bases). Trimming shortened V by 7 bases and J by 2 bases, and 14 bases separated the two germline ends. CDR1 DFQATT and CDR2 SNEGSKA come from the germline V gene (reference sequence). The CDR3 totals 13 residues. CDR3 nucleotide sequence: TGCAGTGTCAGAGCGGCAGGTCAAGAGACCCAGTACTTC. It codes for CSVRAAGQETQYF.

This clonotype showed up just a few times. This chain links TRBV20-1 with TRBJ2-3, with 13 bases that match TRBD2. Germline V gene lookup returns CDR1 DFQATT and CDR2 SNEGSKA (reference sequence). The ends lost 6 bases at V and 2 bases at J; junction bases unmatched: 5. The CDR3 consists of 15 residues. The CDR3 is CSARTSGGSTDTQYF. In nucleotides, the CDR3 is TGCAGTGCAAGGACTAGCGGGGGATCCACAGATACGCAGTATTTT.

At least ten counts were recorded for this clonotype. V gene TRBV11-2 combines with J gene TRBJ2-5, with D uncertain. The V gene's germline CDR1 is SGHAT and CDR2 FQNNGV. The CDR3 totals 11 residues. The V end was cut by 0 bases, the J end by 6 bases, with 2 bases between. The DNA for the CDR3 is TGTGCCAGCAGCTTAGAGAAGACCCAGTACTTC. It translates to CASSLEKTQYF.

The rearrangement links TRBV12-3 or TRBV12-4 to TRBJ2-7; possible D gene TRBD2, 6 bases. This CDR3 is built from 14 residues. V was pared by 5 bases and J by 6 bases, with 17 bases between. CDR3 protein: CASSQQGTSTEQYF. CDR3 in DNA: TGTGCCAGCAGTCAACAAGGGACTTCTACCGAGCAGTACTTC.

The chain combines TRBV7-2 with TRBJ2-5; 15 nucleotides agree with TRBD2. The CDR3 covers 19 residues. Germline V lookup: CDR1 SGHTA, CDR2 FQGNSA. V shed 6 bases and J 5 bases; nucleotides not matched to a gene: 16. The CDR3 sequence is CASRYVGLAGGPPQETQYF. Written as DNA, the CDR3 is TGTGCCAGCAGGTATGTGGGACTAGCGGGGGGCCCACCCCAGGAGACCCAGTACTTC.

This clonotype was recorded many times. The CDR3 here is CASSLEPGSYGYTF. In nucleotides, the CDR3 is TGTGCCAGCAGCTTGGAGCCGGGGTCCTATGGCTACACCTTC. The rearrangement joins TRBV5-8 to TRBJ1-2; D not resolved. V lost 0 bases and J 4 bases, leaving 10 bases between the germline ends. This CDR3 has 14 residues. Germline V CDR1 and CDR2: SGHTS, YDEGEE. The full variable domain, its missing parts supplied by reference TRBV5-8 and TRBJ1-2, is EAGVTQSPTHLIKTRGQQATLRCSPISGHTSVYWYQQALGLGLQFLLWYDEGEERNRGNFPPRFSGRQFPNYSSELNVNALELEDSALYLCASSLEPGSYGYTFGSGTRLTVV.

V and J are TRBV9 and TRBJ1-5; D not certain. The germline CDR1 and CDR2 sequences are SGDLS and YYNGEE. This CDR3 has 13 amino acids. With 2 bases removed from V and 7 bases from J, the gap between germline ends came to 10 bases. CDR3 bases: TGTGCCAGCAGCGTCGGGCCAACACAGCCCCAGCATTTT. Its protein product is CASSVGPTQPQHF.

The chain has TRBV11-1 and TRBJ1-4; no clear D. CDR1 SGHAT and CDR2 FQDESV come from the germline V gene (reference sequence). This CDR3 has 13 residues. V gave up 3 bases and J gave up 8 bases, with 10 bases separating them. CDR3 sequence (DNA): TGTGCCAGCAGCTTGGGATTTCAGGAAAAACTGTTTTTT. Translation: CASSLGFQEKLFF.

This clonotype has more than one count but fewer than ten. V and J are TRBV9 and TRBJ1-2, with 7 bases lining up with TRBD1. V shed 4 bases and J 2 bases; nucleotides not matched to a gene: 5. The CDR3 extends over 14 amino acids. Per the germline V gene, CDR1 is SGDLS and CDR2 is YYNGEE. In DNA, the CDR3 is TGTGCCAGCAGCCTTAGGACAGGCAACTATGGCTACACCTTC. It specifies CASSLRTGNYGYTF.

In this sample, this clonotype turned up many times. The chain uses TRBV3-1 and TRBJ1-1; D is unresolved. The CDR3 extends over 16 amino acids. Germline loops: CDR1 LGHDT, CDR2 YNNKEL (reference sequence). V lost 1 base and J lost 4, with 16 bases in between. The CDR3 sequence is CASSQGGRNGSTEAFF. The CDR3 DNA is TGTGCCAGCAGCCAAGGAGGGCGCAACGGGAGCACTGAAGCTTTCTTT.

This clonotype showed up many times. This chain connects TRBV28 to TRBJ1-2; possibly TRBD1 for D (6 bases). CDR3 length: 14 residues. Germline CDR1 MDHEN, CDR2 SYDVKM. V was trimmed by 4 bases and J by 7 bases, leaving 16 bases between them. The CDR3 nucleotides read TGTGCCAGCAGTTCCCCCACAGGGTCTGCTGGCTACACCTTC. It encodes CASSSPTGSAGYTF.

The chain has TRBV28 and TRBJ2-1, with TRBD1 matching 7 bases. J was trimmed by 3 bases and V by 6 bases; bases with no gene match: 5. Germline-derived CDR1 and CDR2 are MDHEN and SYDVKM. CDR3 length: 14 amino acids. The CDR3, as DNA: TGTGCCAGCAGACGACAGGGCTACTACAATGAGCAGTTCTTC. Its protein is CASRRQGYYNEQFF.

This clonotype has at least ten counts. The V call is TRBV6-1, the J call TRBJ1-6; perhaps TRBD1 as D (5 bases). The germline V gene has CDR1 MNHNS and CDR2 SASEGT. V was pared by 2 bases and J by 12 bases, with 17 bases between. This CDR3 contains 15 residues. The CDR3 region is CASSEPLWGGGPLHF. The CDR3 nucleotides read TGTGCCAGCAGTGAACCCCTCTGGGGTGGGGGACCCCTCCACTTT.